The source of this T cell receptor (beta chain) is a study of blood T cell repertoires in COVID-19. Study-wide context: The United States, Italy and Spain supplied acute and convalescent COVID-19 samples. T cells, B-cell-depleted T cells, or PBMCs supplied cDNA or gDNA.

The CDR3 spans 12 residues. After removal of 2 bases from V and 9 bases from J, the junction contained 1 base not matched to a gene. Germline CDR1 SNHLY, CDR2 FYNNEI. Source study methods: Nucleated cell counts were estimated from reference gene primer amplification. The table came from immunoSEQ multiplex PCR; TCRdb's copy has only in-frame clones and leaves some out. The V and J calls and the clone size are those of that table, but D and trimming were determined from the DNA. The sample records tens of thousands of clones, under 90% being singletons. The chain joins TRBV2 to TRBJ2-1; 7 bases are a match to TRBD2. Sequencing was carried out using peripheral blood. This TCR was recovered from a human donor in a cohort sampled during active COVID-19. The chain's CDR3 is CASSETGGEQFF. The CDR3 region has the DNA TGTGCCAGCAGTGAAACGGGAGGTGAGCAGTTCTTC.